A selection of T cell receptor beta chains follows, all from one sample in a study of monozygotic twins with inflammatory bowel disease. Using the 5' RACE reads, TCRdb records one entry per CDR3 protein without DNA. Recorded for this sample: approximately 380,000 distinct CDR3 sequences. Sequencing was done on a sample of blood. Receptors were obtained from a human donor with ulcerative colitis or Crohn's disease, or a healthy co-twin of an affected twin (not recorded which). Each CDR3 is given with its conserved first and last residue.

v_gene	j_gene	CDR3aa
TRBV12-3/TRBV12-4	TRBJ2-1	CASWSSGGGDEQFF
TRBV28	TRBJ1-1	CASSAAGRPNTEAFF
TRBV7-9	TRBJ1-4	CASSLRMDRGNEKLFF
TRBV19	TRBJ1-5	CASSIGTPAGNQPQHF
TRBV5-1	TRBJ2-5	CASSLEETGVLQETQYF
TRBV29-1	TRBJ2-3	CSVYGGAGDTQYF
TRBV20-1	TRBJ2-1	CSANPMTSGRYNEQFF
TRBV6-1	TRBJ1-3	CASSETQMDGNTIYF
TRBV5-1	TRBJ2-3	CASKTLSGSSTDTQYF
TRBV9	TRBJ2-7	CASSVASSDSYEQYF
TRBV10-3	TRBJ1-1	CAISESQPNTEAFF
TRBV5-1	TRBJ2-1	CASSLWGGERGVRRSYNEQFF
TRBV20-1	TRBJ2-7	CSATPADGISYEQYF
TRBV6-2/TRBV6-3	TRBJ1-1	CASSYGGGRYTEAFF
TRBV5-1	TRBJ2-1	CASSPIAGGSYNEQFF
TRBV27	TRBJ2-1	CASRTGGEQFF
TRBV6-6	TRBJ1-1	CASSYRLGVSF
TRBV28	TRBJ2-7	CASCATGGSYEQYF
TRBV18	TRBJ2-7	CASSPRTPGTGVSEQYF
TRBV20-1	TRBJ2-7	CSARDTGGSNAYEQYF
TRBV7-2	TRBJ2-3	CASSLAQSDTQYF
TRBV19	TRBJ2-7	CASSPRQGSSEQYF
TRBV19	TRBJ2-2	CASGGGNPNTGELFF
TRBV20-1	TRBJ2-2	CSALWGSGSFGELFF
TRBV14	TRBJ2-3	CASSQDSVSTDTQYF
TRBV12-3/TRBV12-4	TRBJ1-6	CASRGQGSNSPLHF
TRBV9	TRBJ2-7	CASSVQGPPYEQYF
TRBV4-3	TRBJ2-6	CASSHSSRAGANVLTF
TRBV5-1	TRBJ2-2	CASRGQLNTGELFF
TRBV6-1	TRBJ2-3	CASSVGARRQGKGDTQYF
TRBV20-1	TRBJ2-3	CSASRSFADTQYF
TRBV7-9	TRBJ2-1	CASLRQGFSYNEQFF
TRBV7-2	TRBJ2-3	CASRATGGRTDTQYF
TRBV20-1	TRBJ1-2	CSATDRAYGYTF
TRBV12-3/TRBV12-4	TRBJ1-2	CASSLTRGQGYTF
TRBV20-1	TRBJ1-5	CSASDGNQPQHF
TRBV20-1	TRBJ2-3	CSAKTGGYSTDTQYF
TRBV28	TRBJ2-3	CASIPGGGGTDTQYF
TRBV7-2	TRBJ2-5	CASISRGQGPQETQYF
TRBV20-1	TRBJ2-5	CSASFRASGAPQETQYF
TRBV5-1	TRBJ2-5	CASSRGQGDMETQYF
TRBV7-3	TRBJ2-2	CASSFRPGLANTGELFF
TRBV7-3	TRBJ1-1	CASSESSGNTEAFF
TRBV29-1	TRBJ1-2	CSVGAGWGMNYGYTF
TRBV2	TRBJ2-3	CASRPRTSPDTQYF
TRBV6-1	TRBJ2-3	CASSSGLAGEGTQYF
TRBV6-6	TRBJ1-5	CASSFESEAQHF
TRBV2	TRBJ1-4	CASRARQDEKLFF
TRBV7-9	TRBJ2-7	CASSLVQGATYGQYF
TRBV7-3	TRBJ2-3	CASSFYGGDHPTDTQYF
TRBV24-1	TRBJ1-5	CATSVGSNQPQHF
TRBV5-6	TRBJ1-1	CASSDGPGTENTEAFF
TRBV5-6	TRBJ2-2	CATSGVVVNTGELFF
TRBV29-1	TRBJ1-2	CSVDRTTLRYGYTF
TRBV29-1	TRBJ1-1	CSVDGGGYTEAFF
TRBV12-3/TRBV12-4	TRBJ2-7	CASSYGQGISDEQYF
TRBV9	TRBJ2-3	CASSGGSTDTQYF
TRBV27	TRBJ2-7	CASSSSPVYEQYF
TRBV20-1	TRBJ1-5	CSASWIQGNQPQHF